The 13 T cell receptor beta chains below come from one sample, sequenced in a study of Graves' ophthalmopathy and Graves' hyperthyroidism. RNA served as the template for amplifying TCR beta CDR3 regions. The workflow started with a first-round RT-PCR run with HTBI primers and then moved on to a second-round multiplex PCR. In TCRdb, the multiplex PCR reads were re-called with MiXCR into one record per CDR3 protein. The sample records about 660,000 distinct CDR3 sequences, just over 40% being singletons. The material sequenced was peripheral blood. The receptors were gathered from an adult man with Graves' ophthalmopathy.

The V call is TRBV7-9, the J call TRBJ2-7; 8 bases align to TRBD1. CDR1 SEHNR and CDR2 FQNEAQ come from the germline V gene (reference sequence). Trimming removed 4 bases from V and 4 bases from J; junction bases left unmatched: 9. This CDR3 spans 15 amino acids. CDR3 bases: TGTGCCAGCAGCTACTACAGGGGGGTCAATTACGAGCAGTACTTC. This gives the protein CASSYYRGVNYEQYF.

Only a few counts were recorded for this clonotype. The rearrangement joins TRBV7-9 to TRBJ2-3; a possible D gene is TRBD2 (5 bases). Between the trimmed V and J ends, which lost 9 bases and 1 base, there was a span of 8 bases. CDR3 size: 12 residues. Per the germline V gene, CDR1 is SEHNR and CDR2 is FQNEAQ (reference sequence). As DNA, the CDR3 is TGTGCCAGTGGACTGCGCACAGATACGCAGTATTTT. This encodes CASGLRTDTQYF.

This clonotype was recorded many times. V and J are TRBV5-5 and TRBJ1-1, with D possibly being TRBD1 (5 bases). This CDR3 is 15 amino acids long. V lost 4 bases and J lost 0, with 13 bases in between. CDR1 is SGHKS and CDR2 is YYEKEE in the germline V gene (reference sequence). The CDR3 region is CASSATGRLNTEAFF. The CDR3 bases are TGTGCCAGCAGCGCTACGGGACGGTTGAACACTGAAGCTTTCTTT.

This clonotype has ten or more counts. Here the CDR3 DNA reads TGTGCCAGCAGCCGACTAGCGGGGAGAGGGGAGCTGTTTTTT. Residues: CASSRLAGRGELFF. The chain carries TRBV14 and TRBJ2-2, with 11 bases that match TRBD2. The J segment lost 8 bases and the V segment lost 4 bases, leaving 3 bases of the junction unmatched. The CDR3 is made up of 14 amino acids. Germline V gives CDR1 SGHDN, CDR2 FVKESK. Variable domain in full (rest from reference TRBV14 and TRBJ2-2): EAGVTQFPSHSVIEKGQTVTLRCDPISGHDNLYWYRRVMGKEIKFLLHFVKESKQDESGMPNNRFLAERTGGTYSTLKVQPAELEDSGVYFCASSRLAGRGELFFGEGSRLTVL.

At least ten counts were recorded for this clonotype. The J gene is TRBJ1-5, the V gene TRBV10-3; no definite D call. Germline V gene sequence: CDR1 ENHRY, CDR2 SYGVKD. Trimming cost V 10 bases and J 3 bases, with 7 bases left between them. The CDR3 loop spans 11 amino acids. For the CDR3, the DNA is TGTGCCAGCGCGACCAATCAGCCCCAGCATTTT. Its translation is CASATNQPQHF.

V usage is TRBV24-1 and J usage is TRBJ2-1; D may be TRBD1 or TRBD2 (6 bases each). CDR3 length: 14 amino acids. Germline values: CDR1 KGHDR, CDR2 SFDVKD. With 9 bases removed from V and 10 bases from J, the gap between germline ends came to 21 bases. In nucleotides, the CDR3 is TGTGCCACCCGTAGTGCGGGACAACCATACGAGCAGTTCTTC. As protein: CATRSAGQPYEQFF.

The chain employs TRBV12-3 or TRBV12-4 and TRBJ1-1; no definite D call. There are 14 residues in the CDR3. The ends were cut back, 6 bases at V and 1 base at J, with 12 bases in the middle. Here the CDR3 reads CASSLTVKNTEAFF. The CDR3, as DNA: TGTGCCAGCAGCCTAACAGTAAAGAACACTGAAGCTTTCTTT.

In this sample, this clonotype turned up many times. This chain uses TRBV10-3 with TRBJ2-5; D gene ambiguous. Per the germline V gene, CDR1 is ENHRY and CDR2 is SYGVKD. This CDR3 comprises 14 residues. V was cut by 3 bases and J by 1 base, with 9 bases left in between. The CDR3 loop reads CAISDRRSQETQYF. The CDR3 nucleotides are TGTGCCATCAGTGATCGACGATCCCAAGAGACCCAGTACTTC.

This chain uses TRBV24-1 with TRBJ2-5, with TRBD2 as a possible D gene (6 bases). The CDR3 consists of 15 residues. Germline lookup yields CDR1 KGHDR and CDR2 SFDVKD. V shed 0 bases and J shed 5 bases, with 12 bases lying between them. CDR3 loop: CATSDLRRGNETQYF. DNA for the CDR3: TGTGCCACCAGTGATTTGCGGCGGGGCAATGAGACCCAGTACTTC.

In its sample, this clonotype was seen a few times. This chain connects TRBV19 to TRBJ2-5; 10 nucleotides line up with TRBD1. CDR1 and CDR2 (germline): LNHDA, SQIVND (reference sequence). The CDR3 length is 16 residues. J gave up 4 bases and V 5 bases, and 10 bases lay outside the gene matches. The CDR3 reads CASSSPDRGDIETQYF. The CDR3 DNA reads TGTGCCAGTAGTTCACCGGACAGGGGGGATATAGAGACCCAGTACTTC. The whole variable domain, remainder taken from reference TRBV19 and TRBJ2-5, is DGGITQSPKYLFRKEGQNVTLSCEQNLNHDAMYWYRQDPGQGLRLIYYSQIVNDFQKGDIAEGYSVSREKKESFPLTVTSAQKNPTAFYLCASSSPDRGDIETQYFGPGTRLLVL.

Details on this clonotype: The CDR3 does not end in the conserved phenylalanine or tryptophan, so this is likely a read error. The DNA is omitted, as the CDR3 cannot be located on it reliably, and the CDR3 follows TCRdb's listing. The chain has TRBV7-2 and TRBJ2-5. Germline V gene lookup returns CDR1 SGHTA and CDR2 FQGNSA. 8 amino acids form the CDR3, both terminal residues included. The CDR3 is CASSFADV.

In regard to this clonotype: The junction departs from the called germline gene at one end, perhaps through a read error. The chain has TRBV3-1 and TRBJ1-2; D is uncertain. Germline values: CDR1 LGHDT, CDR2 YNNKEL (reference sequence). There are 12 residues in the CDR3. CDR3 sequence: CASSQGYSGYIF. In DNA, the CDR3 is TGTGCCAGCAGCCAAGGTTACAGTGGCTACATCTTC.

This clonotype was recorded at least ten times. The chain carries TRBV7-3 and TRBJ2-2; possibly TRBD1 or TRBD2 for D (5 bases each). The V gene lost 3 bases and the J gene lost 9 bases, with 14 bases spanning the gap. The germline CDR1 and CDR2 sequences are SGHTA and FQGTGA. This CDR3 region has 14 residues. CDR3 region: CASSFGTGQRELFF. The CDR3 DNA sequence: TGTGCCAGCAGCTTTGGGACGGGTCAGCGGGAGCTGTTTTTT.